Given below is one T cell receptor (beta chain) in context. The germline V gene has CDR1 MNHEY and CDR2 SMNVEV (reference sequence). V lost 7 bases, J lost 3 bases, and 13 bases lay in between. The CDR3 is 14 amino acids. The data belong to a study of cytomegalovirus exposure and HLA in healthy donors. Clones were read by immunoSEQ multiplex PCR, and TCRdb kept only the in-frame ones, dropping some. The table records 160,000 or so clones, about 89% of them present only once. The sequencing input was PBMCs. The source of this sequence is a man between 18 and 35 years old in good health and CMV-seropositive. This rearrangement joins TRBV27 to TRBJ1-5, with D possibly matching TRBD1 (6 bases). The CDR3 DNA reads TGTGCCAGCAAGACGGGGGGCTTCAATCAGCCCCAGCATTTT. As protein: CASKTGGFNQPQHF.